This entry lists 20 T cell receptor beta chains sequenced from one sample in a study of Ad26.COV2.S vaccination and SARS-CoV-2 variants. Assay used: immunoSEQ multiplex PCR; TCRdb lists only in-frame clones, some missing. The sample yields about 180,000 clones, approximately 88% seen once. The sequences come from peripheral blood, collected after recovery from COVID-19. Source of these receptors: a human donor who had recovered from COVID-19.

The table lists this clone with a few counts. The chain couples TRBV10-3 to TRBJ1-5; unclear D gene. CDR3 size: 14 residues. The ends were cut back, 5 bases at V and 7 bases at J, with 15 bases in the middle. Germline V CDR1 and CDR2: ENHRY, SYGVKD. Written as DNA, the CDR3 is TGTGCCATCAGTACATCTGGGAGTGGACAGCCCCAGCATTTT. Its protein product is CAISTSGSGQPQHF.

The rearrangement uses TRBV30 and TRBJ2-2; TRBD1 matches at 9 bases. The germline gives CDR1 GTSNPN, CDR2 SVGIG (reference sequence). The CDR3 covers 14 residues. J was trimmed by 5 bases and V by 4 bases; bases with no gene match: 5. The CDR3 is CAWKRDRETGELFF. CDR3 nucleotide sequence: TGTGCCTGGAAACGGGACAGGGAGACCGGGGAGCTGTTTTTT.

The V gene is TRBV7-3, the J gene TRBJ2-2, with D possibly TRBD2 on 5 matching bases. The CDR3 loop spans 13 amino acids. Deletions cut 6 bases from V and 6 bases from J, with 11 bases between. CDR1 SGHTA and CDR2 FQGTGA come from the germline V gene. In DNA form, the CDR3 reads TGTGCCAGCAGTGCAACTAGTGCCGGGGAGCTGTTTTTT. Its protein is CASSATSAGELFF.

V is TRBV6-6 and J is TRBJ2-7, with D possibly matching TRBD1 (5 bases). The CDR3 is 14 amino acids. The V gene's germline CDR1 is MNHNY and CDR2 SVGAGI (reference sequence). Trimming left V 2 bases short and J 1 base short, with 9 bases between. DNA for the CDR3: TGTGCCAGCAGTTACGACCAGGGTTCCTACGAGCAGTACTTC. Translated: CASSYDQGSYEQYF.

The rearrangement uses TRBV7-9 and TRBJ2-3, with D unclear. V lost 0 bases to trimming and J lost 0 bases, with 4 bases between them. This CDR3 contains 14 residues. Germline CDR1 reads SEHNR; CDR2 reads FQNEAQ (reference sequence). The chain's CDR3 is CASSLASSTDTQYF. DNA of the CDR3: TGTGCCAGCAGCTTAGCGAGTAGCACAGATACGCAGTATTTT. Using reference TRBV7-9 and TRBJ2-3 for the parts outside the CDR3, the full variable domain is DTGVSQNPRHKITKRGQNVTFRCDPISEHNRLYWYRQTLGQGPEFLTYFQNEAQLEKSRLLSDRFSAERPKGSFSTLEIQRTEQGDSAMYLCASSLASSTDTQYFGPGTRLTVL.

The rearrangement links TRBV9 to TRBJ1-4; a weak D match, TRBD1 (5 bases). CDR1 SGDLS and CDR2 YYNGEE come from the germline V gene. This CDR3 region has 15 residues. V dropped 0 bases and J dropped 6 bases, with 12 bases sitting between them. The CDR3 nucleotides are TGTGCCAGCAGCGTAGGAAGTGGGGGGTATGAAAAACTGTTTTTT. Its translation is CASSVGSGGYEKLFF.

The CDR3 region has the DNA TGTGCCAGCAGCTCGGGGTGGCAAGGTGGGACAGATACGCAGTATTTT. Protein product: CASSSGWQGGTDTQYF. The V and J genes are TRBV7-6 and TRBJ2-3; maybe TRBD2 (5 bases). The germline V gene has CDR1 SGHVS and CDR2 FNYEAQ. The CDR3 loop spans 16 amino acids. V gave up 4 bases and J gave up 3 bases, with 17 bases separating them.

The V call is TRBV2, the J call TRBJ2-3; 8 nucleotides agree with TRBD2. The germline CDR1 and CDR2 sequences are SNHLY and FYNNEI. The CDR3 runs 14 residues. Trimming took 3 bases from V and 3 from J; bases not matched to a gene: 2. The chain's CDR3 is CASSETSATDTQYF. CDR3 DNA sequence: TGTGCCAGCAGTGAGACTAGCGCGACAGATACGCAGTATTTT.

The CDR3 DNA reads as TGTGCCAGCAGCTCTCTAGCGGGAGGTTGCACAGATACGCAGTATTTT. Protein sequence: CASSSLAGGCTDTQYF. The chain joins TRBV21-1 to TRBJ2-3; the table's D call, TRBD2, was not checked against the DNA. TRBV21-1 is flagged as a pseudogene. The CDR3 is 16 residues long.

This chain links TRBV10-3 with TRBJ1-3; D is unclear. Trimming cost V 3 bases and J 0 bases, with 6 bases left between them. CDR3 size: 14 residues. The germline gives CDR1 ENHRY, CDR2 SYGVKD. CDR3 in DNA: TGTGCCATCAGTGACGGGTTCTCTGGAAACACCATATATTTT. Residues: CAISDGFSGNTIYF.

The CDR3 region has the DNA TGTGCCAGCAACCTGGGCCTTGGGGAGACCCAGTACTTC. Its protein is CASNLGLGETQYF. V gene TRBV28 combines with J gene TRBJ2-5; no firm D call. Germline V gene data show CDR1 as MDHEN and CDR2 as SYDVKM. The CDR3 covers 13 residues. V was trimmed by 7 bases and J by 5 bases, leaving 14 bases between them.

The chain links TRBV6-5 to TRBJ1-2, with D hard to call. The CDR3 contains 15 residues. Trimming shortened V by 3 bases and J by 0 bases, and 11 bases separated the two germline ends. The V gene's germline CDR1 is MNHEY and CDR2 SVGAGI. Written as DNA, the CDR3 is TGTGCCAGCAGTTATCTCCCTTTAACTAACTATGGCTACACCTTC. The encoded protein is CASSYLPLTNYGYTF.

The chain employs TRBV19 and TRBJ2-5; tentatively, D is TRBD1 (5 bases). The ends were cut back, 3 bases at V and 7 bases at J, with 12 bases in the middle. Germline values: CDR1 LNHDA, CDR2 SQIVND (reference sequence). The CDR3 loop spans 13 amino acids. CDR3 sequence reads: CASSMNWGRTQYF. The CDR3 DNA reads TGTGCCAGTAGTATGAACTGGGGCAGGACCCAGTACTTC. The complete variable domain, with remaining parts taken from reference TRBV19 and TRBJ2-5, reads DGGITQSPKYLFRKEGQNVTLSCEQNLNHDAMYWYRQDPGQGLRLIYYSQIVNDFQKGDIAEGYSVSREKKESFPLTVTSAQKNPTAFYLCASSMNWGRTQYFGPGTRLLVL.

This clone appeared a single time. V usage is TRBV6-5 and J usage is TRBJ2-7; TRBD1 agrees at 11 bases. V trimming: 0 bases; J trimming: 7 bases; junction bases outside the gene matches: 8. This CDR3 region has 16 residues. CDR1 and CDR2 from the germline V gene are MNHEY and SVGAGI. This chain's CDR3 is CASSYSLRDRGSEQYF. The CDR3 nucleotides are TGTGCCAGCAGTTACTCCCTCCGGGACAGGGGGAGTGAGCAGTACTTC.

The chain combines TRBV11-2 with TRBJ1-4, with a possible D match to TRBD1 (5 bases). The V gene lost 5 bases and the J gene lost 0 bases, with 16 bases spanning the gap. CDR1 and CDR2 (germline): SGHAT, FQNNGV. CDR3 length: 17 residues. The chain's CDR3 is CASSHRRQPATNEKLFF. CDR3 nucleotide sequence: TGTGCCAGCAGCCACCGTAGACAGCCTGCAACTAATGAAAAACTGTTTTTT.

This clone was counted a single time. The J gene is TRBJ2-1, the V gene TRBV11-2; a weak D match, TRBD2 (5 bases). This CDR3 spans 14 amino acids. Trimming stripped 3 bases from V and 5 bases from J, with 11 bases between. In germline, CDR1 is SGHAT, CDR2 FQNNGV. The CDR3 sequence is CASSFERANNEQFF. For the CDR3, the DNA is TGTGCCAGCAGCTTCGAGAGGGCCAACAATGAGCAGTTCTTC.

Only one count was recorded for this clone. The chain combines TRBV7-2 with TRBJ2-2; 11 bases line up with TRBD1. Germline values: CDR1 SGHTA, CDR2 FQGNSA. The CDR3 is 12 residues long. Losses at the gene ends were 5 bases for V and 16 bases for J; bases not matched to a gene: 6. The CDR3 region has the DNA TGTGCCAGCAGCCGGACAGGGGGCGCGCGGTTTTTT. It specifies CASSRTGGARFF.

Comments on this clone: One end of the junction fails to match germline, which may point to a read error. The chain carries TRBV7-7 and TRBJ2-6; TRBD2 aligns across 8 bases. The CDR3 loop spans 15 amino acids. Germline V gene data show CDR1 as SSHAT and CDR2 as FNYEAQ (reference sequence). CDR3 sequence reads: CASSPGGAGANVLTF. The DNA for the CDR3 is TGTGCTAGCAGCCCCGGGGGGGCTGGGGCCAACGTCCTGACTTTC.

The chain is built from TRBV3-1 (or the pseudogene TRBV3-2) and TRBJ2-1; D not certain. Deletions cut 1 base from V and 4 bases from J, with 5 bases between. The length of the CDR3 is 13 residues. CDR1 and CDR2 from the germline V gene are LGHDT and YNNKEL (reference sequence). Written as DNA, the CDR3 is TGTGCCAGCAGCCAAGCTAGATACAATGAGCAGTTCTTC. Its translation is CASSQARYNEQFF.

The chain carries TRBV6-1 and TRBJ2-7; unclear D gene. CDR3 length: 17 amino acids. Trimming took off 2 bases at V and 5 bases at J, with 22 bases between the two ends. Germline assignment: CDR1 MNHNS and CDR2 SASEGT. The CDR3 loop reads CASSEFSQITVTHEQYF. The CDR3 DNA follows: TGTGCCAGCAGTGAATTTTCTCAAATTACAGTTACCCACGAGCAGTACTTC.